This passage covers 26 T cell receptor beta chains from one sample sequenced in a study of vaccination and CD4 T cells after COVID-19. No antigens are known for them. The treatment: 10-day PBMC culture with coronavirus spike peptide pools or control peptides (ViraFEST assay). Gathered ahead of the COVID-19 pandemic (2011-2018) were the CD4+ T cells of the unexposed donor. The Oncomine TCR Beta short-read assay sequenced DNA from cultured CD4+ T cells. In TCRdb, the PCR reads were re-called with MiXCR into one record per CDR3 protein. The sample yields around 2,700 distinct CDR3 sequences, more than 35% seen once. Source material: CD4+ T cells from blood, cultured in vitro. The origin of the receptors is a human donor in good health.

This clonotype was seen more than once but under ten times. The chain couples TRBV24-1 to TRBJ1-5, with unresolved D. V was shortened by 1 base and J by 3 bases, with 3 bases between the two germline ends. Germline loops: CDR1 KGHDR, CDR2 SFDVKD. CDR3 length equals 13 residues. Here the CDR3 reads CATSDFSNQPQHF. As DNA, the CDR3 is TGTGCCACCAGTGATTTCTCCAATCAGCCCCAGCATTTT.

The chain combines TRBV20-1 with TRBJ2-7, with TRBD1 identical over 8 bases. With 2 bases clipped from V and 7 bases from J, the junction kept 7 bases outside the gene matches. CDR1 is DFQATT and CDR2 is SNEGSKA in the germline V gene (reference sequence). The CDR3 runs to 13 residues. CDR3: CSARRQGAEEQYF. CDR3 DNA sequence: TGCAGTGCTAGACGGCAGGGGGCGGAGGAGCAGTACTTC.

This chain uses TRBV11-2 with TRBJ1-1, with unresolved D. The CDR3 spans 14 residues. Trimming stripped 0 bases from V and 1 base from J, with 6 bases between. Germline CDR1 SGHAT, CDR2 FQNNGV. The CDR3 DNA is TGTGCCAGCAGCTTAGATCTCGGGAACACTGAAGCTTTCTTT. Its protein is CASSLDLGNTEAFF.

This sequence joins TRBV6-5 and TRBJ2-1, with D possibly matching TRBD1 (5 bases). The CDR3 has 15 residues. Germline CDR1 MNHEY, CDR2 SVGAGI. Trimming stripped 2 bases from V and 5 bases from J, with 13 bases between. In DNA, the CDR3 is TGTGCCAGCAGTTACGGGGCGAACAGCAACAATGAGCAGTTCTTC. It yields the protein CASSYGANSNNEQFF.

This clonotype was seen a handful of times. The chain employs TRBV20-1 and TRBJ2-2; no firm D call. CDR3 size: 14 residues. In germline, CDR1 is DFQATT, CDR2 SNEGSKA (reference sequence). The V gene lost 2 bases and the J gene lost 5 bases, with 12 bases spanning the gap. This CDR3 reads CSARFSRGTGELFF. In DNA, the CDR3 is TGCAGTGCTAGATTTAGTCGAGGAACCGGGGAGCTGTTTTTT.

The V call is TRBV20-1, the J call TRBJ1-2; no clear D. V gave up 2 bases and J gave up 3 bases, with 13 bases separating them. The germline V gene encodes CDR1 DFQATT and CDR2 SNEGSKA (reference sequence). CDR3 length equals 14 residues. The CDR3 region has the DNA TGCAGTGCTAGAAGTTGGGGATTTGACTATGGCTACACCTTC. This sequence encodes CSARSWGFDYGYTF.

This sequence joins TRBV2 and TRBJ1-2, with D tentatively TRBD1 (6 bases). Per germline, CDR1 SNHLY and CDR2 FYNNEI. This CDR3 is built from 14 residues. The V end lost 8 bases, the J end lost 1 base, and 14 bases lay between the germline ends. The CDR3 DNA sequence: TGTGCCAGCTCAGGGGACCGAAATAACTATGGCTACACCTTC. This codes for CASSGDRNNYGYTF.

The rearrangement uses TRBV27 and TRBJ1-5, with D possibly TRBD1 on 5 matching bases. With 2 bases removed from V and 7 bases from J, the gap between germline ends came to 12 bases. Germline CDR1 reads MNHEY; CDR2 reads SMNVEV (reference sequence). The CDR3 is 14 residues long. CDR3 residues: CASSLEGPLQPQHF. The CDR3 DNA is TGTGCCAGCAGTTTAGAGGGACCCCTGCAGCCCCAGCATTTT.

The chain is built from TRBV20-1 and TRBJ1-4, with 9 bases that match TRBD1. Germline V lookup: CDR1 DFQATT, CDR2 SNEGSKA (reference sequence). With 2 bases clipped from V and 7 bases from J, the junction kept 5 bases outside the gene matches. CDR3 length: 14 residues. This CDR3 is CSARPGTGSEKLFF. For the CDR3, the DNA is TGCAGTGCTAGACCTGGGACAGGGAGTGAAAAACTGTTTTTT.

The chain is built from TRBV4-1 and TRBJ1-2; a possible D gene is TRBD1 (6 bases). The CDR3 is 15 amino acids. The germline V gene has CDR1 MGHRA and CDR2 YSYEKL. Trimming left V 3 bases short and J 1 base short, with 12 bases between. For the CDR3, the DNA is TGCGCCAGCAGCCAGCCCGGACAGCTTAACTATGGCTACACCTTC. Residues: CASSQPGQLNYGYTF.

CDR3 in amino acids: CASSLASSLGGYTF. DNA for the CDR3: TGTGCCAGCAGTTTAGCCAGTTCACTGGGGGGCTACACCTTC. The V call is TRBV12-3 or TRBV12-4, the J call TRBJ1-2; no clear D. Trimming cost V 0 bases and J 8 bases, with 13 bases left between them. The CDR3 has 14 residues.

This chain joins TRBV27 and TRBJ2-7; perhaps TRBD2 as D (5 bases). V dropped 6 bases and J dropped 0 bases, with 12 bases sitting between them. The CDR3 sequence is 14 residues long. The V gene's germline CDR1 is MNHEY and CDR2 SMNVEV (reference sequence). CDR3 protein: CASSRTGSSYEQYF. The CDR3 DNA follows: TGTGCCAGCAGCCGCACGGGGTCCTCCTACGAGCAGTACTTC.

The J gene is TRBJ1-1, the V gene TRBV7-2, with TRBD1 matching 12 bases. V shed 2 bases and J 5 bases; nucleotides not matched to a gene: 6. Germline loops: CDR1 SGHTA, CDR2 FQGNSA. The CDR3 is 16 residues long. CDR3 sequence reads: CASSLTGQGARTEAFF. The CDR3 region has the DNA TGTGCCAGCAGCTTAACGGGACAGGGGGCGCGTACTGAAGCTTTCTTT.

The CDR3 nucleotides are TGTGCCTGGAGACTAACGCCGAACACTGAAGCTTTCTTT. Encoded protein: CAWRLTPNTEAFF. The chain combines TRBV30 with TRBJ1-1; no definite D call. In germline, CDR1 is GTSNPN, CDR2 SVGIG (reference sequence). The CDR3 is 13 amino acids. Trimming took off 3 bases at V and 1 base at J, with 9 bases between the two ends.

CDR3 in amino acids: CASSPWTGLETQYF. DNA of the CDR3: TGTGCCAGCAGTCCCTGGACAGGGTTAGAGACCCAGTACTTC. The chain links TRBV12-3 or TRBV12-4 to TRBJ2-5; 8 bases line up with TRBD1. The length of the CDR3 is 14 residues. Trimming removed 5 bases from V and 4 bases from J; junction bases left unmatched: 6.

The CDR3, as DNA: TGTGCCAGCAGCTTGGGACTACCCGCGGAGACCCAGTACTTC. It codes for CASSLGLPAETQYF. The rearrangement links TRBV5-5 to TRBJ2-5; TRBD2 might be the D (5 bases). The CDR3 is 14 amino acids. Trimming took off 0 bases at V and 5 bases at J, with 11 bases between the two ends. Germline CDR1 is SGHKS and CDR2 is YYEKEE (reference sequence).

The V and J genes are TRBV7-6 and TRBJ2-7; tentative D call: TRBD1 (5 bases). The germline V and J ends were trimmed by 5 bases and 5 bases, with 13 bases remaining between them. CDR1 SGHVS and CDR2 FNYEAQ come from the germline V gene. The CDR3 has 13 amino acids. The CDR3: CASSPQQANEQYF. The CDR3 nucleotides are TGTGCCAGCAGCCCGCAACAGGCTAACGAGCAGTACTTC.

This clonotype is large (0.1 to 1%). The chain has TRBV20-1 and TRBJ1-1, with 11 bases fitting TRBD1. CDR3 length equals 16 residues. Germline V gives CDR1 DFQATT, CDR2 SNEGSKA (reference sequence). The J segment lost 2 bases and the V segment lost 2 bases, leaving 7 bases of the junction unmatched. CDR3 sequence reads: CSARLAGQGGNTEAFF. The DNA of the CDR3 is TGCAGTGCTAGATTGGCGGGACAGGGGGGAAACACTGAAGCTTTCTTT.

The V gene is TRBV7-8, the J gene TRBJ2-1; 12 nucleotides align to TRBD1. The CDR3 contains 15 residues. Germline V gives CDR1 SGHVS, CDR2 FQNEAQ. The ends lost 1 base at V and 9 bases at J; junction bases unmatched: 4. CDR3 loop: CASSLGDRGLGEQFF. Here the CDR3 DNA reads TGTGCCAGCAGCTTAGGGGACAGGGGGCTGGGTGAGCAGTTCTTC.

The count of this clonotype is one. The chain is built from TRBV11-3 and TRBJ1-6; 8 nucleotides align to TRBD1. This CDR3 is built from 16 residues. V shed 5 bases and J 7 bases; nucleotides not matched to a gene: 10. Germline CDR1 SGHNT, CDR2 YENEEA. This CDR3 reads CASSVRGTGGNSPLHF. The CDR3 DNA follows: TGTGCCAGCAGCGTCCGAGGGACAGGCGGGAATTCACCCCTCCACTTT.

This clonotype was detected once. The CDR3 DNA reads as TGTGCCAGCAGTACCCTAGGGGGGGCATCCCAGTATGGCTACACCTTC. Translation gives CASSTLGGASQYGYTF. The chain recombines TRBV12-3 or TRBV12-4 with TRBJ1-2, with D possibly being TRBD1 (6 bases). This CDR3 has 16 amino acids. The V gene lost 5 bases and the J gene lost 5 bases, with 21 bases spanning the gap.

This chain joins TRBV10-2 and TRBJ2-7; 10 positions match TRBD2. CDR3 length equals 15 residues. V lost 5 bases to trimming and J lost 2 bases; unmatched junction nucleotides: 6. The germline CDR1 and CDR2 sequences are WSHSY and SAAADI. The CDR3 region is CASSSQLAGPYEQYF. Here the CDR3 DNA reads TGCGCCAGCAGTAGCCAACTAGCGGGACCCTACGAGCAGTACTTC.

This clonotype was detected a few times. V is TRBV5-1 and J is TRBJ1-2, with D possibly being TRBD1 (6 bases). CDR3 size: 15 residues. V was clipped by 1 base and J by 3 bases, with 13 bases between them. Per germline, CDR1 SGHRS and CDR2 YFSETQ. CDR3 sequence reads: CASSLSAGTYYGYTF. In DNA form, the CDR3 reads TGCGCCAGCAGCTTGTCGGCAGGGACATACTATGGCTACACCTTC.

The rearrangement joins TRBV2 to TRBJ2-5; 9 bases line up with TRBD2. V gave up 0 bases and J gave up 4 bases; unmatched junction bases: 12. The CDR3 totals 18 residues. The germline CDR1 and CDR2 sequences are SNHLY and FYNNEI. In nucleotides, the CDR3 is TGTGCCAGCAGTGAAGCAGCGGTGGTAGCGGGGGCGCGAGAGACCCAGTACTTC. It translates to CASSEAAVVAGARETQYF.

The chain has TRBV5-8 and TRBJ1-2; a weak D match, TRBD1 (5 bases). This CDR3 is built from 13 residues. V was trimmed by 2 bases and J by 5 bases, leaving 10 bases between them. The germline CDR1 and CDR2 sequences are SGHTS and YDEGEE. The CDR3, as DNA: TGTGCCAGCAGCTTTCAGGGATATTATGGCTACACCTTC. Residues: CASSFQGYYGYTF.

This clonotype is large. The chain combines TRBV20-1 with TRBJ1-2; D unresolved. This CDR3 is 14 amino acids long. V was clipped by 7 bases and J by 2 bases, with 17 bases between them. The V gene's germline CDR1 is DFQATT and CDR2 SNEGSKA (reference sequence). The CDR3 DNA reads as TGCAGTGGACCAAGTGTGTTAACGAACTATGGCTACACCTTC. Its translation: CSGPSVLTNYGYTF.